This entry is about one TCR beta chain. The data originate from a study of PD-L1 blockade in urothelial cancer. Across the whole study: Patients' histories included 0 to 3 prior chemotherapy regimens.

The time point was: peripheral blood 6 weeks after treatment start. Diagnoses among patients were locally advanced or metastatic urothelial carcinoma. Every PCR received spiked-in synthetic TCR analog templates. TCRdb's table, derived via immunoSEQ multiplex PCR, lists solely in-frame clones and lacks some. The sample lists around 45,000 clones; about 80% were seen once. Per the germline V gene, CDR1 is KGHSH and CDR2 is LQKENI. This CDR3 is 14 amino acids long. V dropped 0 bases and J dropped 6 bases, with 8 bases sitting between them. The source material was PBMCs, sampled around atezolizumab (anti-PD-L1) treatment. The chain combines TRBV18 with TRBJ2-2, with D unresolved. The sequence was obtained from a man aged 55 to 70 with urothelial cancer. CDR3 sequence: CASSPPSGPGELFF. In DNA, the CDR3 is TGTGCCAGCTCACCACCTTCAGGCCCCGGGGAGCTGTTTTTT.